What follows are 18 T cell receptor beta chains derived from one specimen sequenced in a study of Graves' ophthalmopathy and Graves' hyperthyroidism. Scientists amplified the TCR beta CDR3 regions from RNA transcripts. Amplification began with first-round RT-PCR using HTBI primers, then second-round multiplex PCR was performed. A single record per CDR3 protein comes from TCRdb applying MiXCR to the multiplex PCR reads. The sample carries 500,000 to 700,000 distinct CDR3 sequences, under 45% recorded once. The material sequenced was peripheral blood or thyroid tissue (not recorded which). The receptors come from an adult man with Graves' hyperthyroidism.

To note about this clonotype: The germline gene is not matched at one end of the junction; a read error may be the cause. The chain is built from TRBV7-9 and TRBJ2-7; TRBD2 agrees at 8 bases. The V gene's germline CDR1 is SEHNR and CDR2 FQNEAQ (reference sequence). CDR3 length: 17 amino acids. The CDR3 here is CASSQGSLAGSSYKQYF. Written as DNA, the CDR3 is TGTGCCAGCAGCCAAGGTTCTTTAGCGGGGTCCTCCTACAAGCAGTACTTC. The variable domain in full, completed from reference TRBV7-9 and TRBJ2-7, reads DTGVSQNPRHKITKRGQNVTFRCDPISEHNRLYWYRQTLGQGPEFLTYFQNEAQLEKSRLLSDRFSAERPKGSFSTLEIQRTEQGDSAMYLCASSQGSLAGSSYKQYFGPGTRLTVT.

The chain employs TRBV10-3 and TRBJ2-3; 8 bases fit TRBD2. The CDR3 is 14 residues long. CDR1 ENHRY and CDR2 SYGVKD come from the germline V gene. V dropped 11 bases and J dropped 5; count of bases not matched to a gene: 12. Written as DNA, the CDR3 is TGTGCCTCAACCCAGCGGGAGTTGAGAGATACGCAGTATTTT. It translates to CASTQRELRDTQYF.

As concerns this clonotype: A much larger clone differs from this one at a single base, so this may be a read error. The chain combines TRBV12-3 or TRBV12-4 with TRBJ1-1; D might be TRBD1 (5 bases). The CDR3 is made up of 14 amino acids. The CDR3 reads CASTTGGRVDEASF. The CDR3 region has the DNA TGTGCCAGCACTACTGGGGGGAGGGTGGATGAAGCTTCCTTT.

This clonotype was seen at least ten times. This chain joins TRBV7-9 and TRBJ1-3, with a weak D call TRBD1 (5 bases). Trimming pared 8 bases from V and 0 bases from J, leaving 17 bases between. The length of the CDR3 is 16 residues. Looked up from germline, CDR1 is SEHNR and CDR2 is FQNEAQ (reference sequence). CDR3 sequence reads: CASGDRGFRSGNTIYF. The CDR3 coding sequence is TGTGCCAGCGGTGATAGGGGTTTCCGCTCTGGAAACACCATATATTTT.

This chain links TRBV15 with TRBJ2-5; 8 bases agree with TRBD2. The CDR3 is 13 amino acids. The V gene end was trimmed by 1 base and the J gene end by 9 bases; junction bases not matched to a gene: 4. Germline V lookup: CDR1 LNHNV, CDR2 YYDKDF (reference sequence). The CDR3 region has the DNA TGTGCCACCAGCAGAGCGTCGGGGGGGCCCCAGTACTTC. Protein: CATSRASGGPQYF.

The rearrangement links TRBV6-6 to TRBJ2-7, with D possibly TRBD1 on 6 matching bases. The CDR3 totals 15 residues. With 6 bases removed from V and 0 bases from J, the gap between germline ends came to 15 bases. Germline V lookup: CDR1 MNHNY, CDR2 SVGAGI (reference sequence). CDR3 sequence reads: CASSFRDIHSYEQYF. CDR3 nucleotide sequence: TGTGCCAGCAGCTTCCGGGACATCCACTCCTACGAGCAGTACTTC.

Ten or more counts support this clonotype. The CDR3: CASSLGPTNYEQYF. The CDR3 bases are TGTGCCAGCAGCTTAGGGCCCACCAACTACGAGCAGTACTTC. The rearrangement links TRBV11-3 to TRBJ2-7; D is ambiguous. The V end was cut by 1 base, the J end by 3 bases, with 10 bases between. Germline CDR1 and CDR2: SGHNT and YENEEA. CDR3 size: 14 residues.

This clonotype was counted at least ten times. The genes are TRBV7-9 and TRBJ1-3; maybe TRBD1 (6 bases). V was pared by 5 bases and J by 0 bases, with 11 bases between. This CDR3 spans 15 amino acids. CDR1 and CDR2 (germline): SEHNR, FQNEAQ (reference sequence). The CDR3 region is CASSGTGSSGNTIYF. Written as DNA, the CDR3 is TGTGCCAGCAGCGGAACAGGGAGCTCTGGAAACACCATATATTTT.

This clonotype occurred a few times. This rearrangement joins TRBV28 to TRBJ1-3; tentatively, D is TRBD1 (5 bases). V lost 6 bases to trimming and J lost 2 bases, with 11 bases between them. CDR3 size: 14 residues. Germline CDR1 MDHEN, CDR2 SYDVKM. The CDR3 DNA reads TGTGCCAGCAGGACCCGGGACGCTGGAAACACCATATATTTT. This codes for CASRTRDAGNTIYF.

This clonotype was recorded many times. Here the CDR3 reads CASSPPPPLNTEAFF. The CDR3 region has the DNA TGTGCCAGCAGTCCTCCTCCACCATTGAACACTGAAGCTTTCTTT. The chain employs TRBV6-1 and TRBJ1-1; no reliable D call. This CDR3 has 15 amino acids. V was pared by 5 bases and J by 0 bases, with 13 bases between. Germline loops: CDR1 MNHNS, CDR2 SASEGT.

This clonotype was detected ten times or more. The rearrangement uses TRBV7-9 and TRBJ2-2; 10 bases match TRBD1. Germline values: CDR1 SEHNR, CDR2 FQNEAQ (reference sequence). With V trimmed by 5 bases and J by 5 bases, 8 bases remained unmatched. The CDR3 runs 16 residues. Written as DNA, the CDR3 is TGTGCCAGCAGCCCCACCGGGACAGGGGTAACCGGGGAGCTGTTTTTT. It yields the protein CASSPTGTGVTGELFF.

The rearrangement links TRBV24-1 to TRBJ1-6; TRBD1 might be the D (6 bases). The end of the DNA aligns better with TRBJ1-5, so the J call may be wrong. The CDR3 extends over 14 amino acids. Germline lookup yields CDR1 KGHDR and CDR2 SFDVKD. The CDR3 sequence is CATSEAGGYQPQHF. The CDR3 region has the DNA TGTGCCACCAGTGAAGCGGGGGGCTATCAGCCCCAGCATTTT.

This clonotype was recorded at least ten times. V and J are TRBV28 and TRBJ2-7; D tentatively reads TRBD1 or TRBD2 (5 bases each). The CDR3 length is 12 residues. V was cut by 7 bases and J by 7 bases, with 14 bases left in between. CDR1 is MDHEN, CDR2 SYDVKM, per germline. CDR3 protein: CASNVGAREQYF. The CDR3 DNA sequence: TGTGCCAGCAATGTCGGGGCCCGGGAGCAGTACTTC. The complete variable domain, with remaining parts taken from reference TRBV28 and TRBJ2-7, reads DVKVTQSSRYLVKRTGEKVFLECVQDMDHENMFWYRQDPGLGLRLIYFSYDVKMKEKGDIPEGYSVSREKKERFSLILESASTNQTSMYLCASNVGAREQYFGPGTRLTVT.

This clonotype came up many times. The gene calls are TRBV6-6 and TRBJ1-1; D possibly corresponds to TRBD1 (6 bases). The CDR3 extends over 14 amino acids. The ends were cut back, 6 bases at V and 0 bases at J, with 11 bases in the middle. The germline V gene has CDR1 MNHNY and CDR2 SVGAGI (reference sequence). The CDR3 DNA sequence: TGTGCCAGCAGAAACGGACAGCTGAACACTGAAGCTTTCTTT. Its protein product is CASRNGQLNTEAFF.

The chain has TRBV9 and TRBJ2-3; TRBD1 matches 8 bases. V was pared by 3 bases and J by 5 bases, with 5 bases of the junction left unmatched. Germline V gene sequence: CDR1 SGDLS, CDR2 YYNGEE. The CDR3 covers 14 residues. This CDR3 is CASSADRVEDTQYF. The CDR3, as DNA: TGTGCCAGCAGCGCGGACAGGGTTGAAGATACGCAGTATTTT.

This clonotype appeared a single time. This may come from a read error, since a much larger clone is one base off. This chain joins TRBV20-1 and TRBJ1-4; D might be TRBD1 (6 bases). The CDR3 consists of 15 residues. The germline gives CDR1 DFQATT, CDR2 SNEGSKA (reference sequence). Trimming cost V 3 bases and J 0 bases, with 11 bases left between them. CDR3: CSASDRQATNEKLFF. CDR3 coding DNA: TGCAGTGCTAGCGATCGACAGGCAACTAATGAAAAACTGTTTTTT.

The chain has TRBV12-3 or TRBV12-4 and TRBJ2-7, with 7 bases lining up with TRBD2. Unmatched junction bases numbered 7, after V lost 5 bases and J lost 3 bases. This CDR3 is built from 14 residues. DNA of the CDR3: TGTGCCAGCAGTGAAACGGGGGGAATCTACGAGCAGTACTTC. It yields the protein CASSETGGIYEQYF.

This clonotype turned up a few times. The chain joins TRBV19 to TRBJ1-4; D is perhaps TRBD1 (5 bases). CDR3 length: 15 residues. Germline assignment: CDR1 LNHDA and CDR2 SQIVND (reference sequence). V lost 4 bases to trimming and J lost 8 bases, with 17 bases between them. The CDR3 coding sequence is TGTGCCAGTAGTAAACTAGACAGCTTCGACGAAAAACTGTTTTTT. This codes for CASSKLDSFDEKLFF.